This T cell receptor (beta chain) was recovered during a study of T cells in localized non-small cell lung cancer. General study points: A raised T cell density in blood coincided with lengthier overall survival. Because only a single region of the tumor was sequenced, heterogeneity remains possible.

Libraries were prepared by immunoSEQ multiplex PCR; TCRdb keeps only in-frame clonotypes and omits some of them. The table lists roughly 71,000 clones, 85% to 90% of them singletons. As concerns this clone: Antigen specificity is unknown.

Source: peripheral blood, taken before any cancer treatment. The sequence was obtained from a male donor at least 60 years old with stage III squamous cell lung carcinoma.

CDR3 nucleotides: TGTGCCAGCTCAGGGGGGATCTACTATGGCTACACCTTC. This codes for CASSGGIYYGYTF. This rearrangement joins TRBV6-5 to TRBJ1-2; 7 positions agree with TRBD1. CDR1 is MNHEY, CDR2 SVGAGI, per germline. This CDR3 has 13 amino acids. Unmatched junction bases numbered 6, after V lost 8 bases and J lost 3 bases.